The 5 T cell receptor beta chains in this list originate from one sample, sequenced in a study of OX40 agonist ivuxolimab in advanced cancers. Data came from immunoSEQ multiplex PCR; TCRdb stores just in-frame clones and leaves some out. Found here are about 40,000 clones, approximately 86% of them singletons; the top ten hold about 12%. This specimen was CD4+ or CD8+ T cells sorted from blood, taken in a trial of the OX40 agonist ivuxolimab. These receptors were taken from an adult with an advanced solid tumor such as melanoma, head and neck, liver or kidney cancer.

The rearrangement uses TRBV7-8 and TRBJ1-5; no clear D gene. The CDR3 has 16 residues. The V and J ends lost 2 bases and 0 bases respectively, with 11 bases between them. Germline values: CDR1 SGHVS, CDR2 FQNEAQ. CDR3 region: CASSLKAKYSNQPQHF. The CDR3 bases are TGTGCCAGCAGCTTAAAGGCAAAGTATAGCAATCAGCCCCAGCATTTT.

The J gene is TRBJ2-1, the V gene TRBV6-5; D might be TRBD1 (5 bases). V was pared by 7 bases and J by 0 bases, with 13 bases between. CDR3 length: 15 amino acids. Germline loops: CDR1 MNHEY, CDR2 SVGAGI. This CDR3 is CASKEQGFSYNEQFF. DNA for the CDR3: TGTGCCAGCAAGGAGCAGGGCTTCTCCTACAATGAGCAGTTCTTC.

J is TRBJ1-1 and V is TRBV7-2; D is perhaps TRBD1 (6 bases). The CDR3 is made up of 15 amino acids. From germline, CDR1 is SGHTA and CDR2 FQGNSA. V was cut by 4 bases and J by 4 bases, with 16 bases left in between. The CDR3 protein is CASSSDGGPGTEAFF. CDR3 DNA sequence: TGTGCCAGCAGCTCAGATGGGGGGCCGGGCACTGAAGCTTTCTTT. Full variable domain (missing parts from reference TRBV7-2 and TRBJ1-1): GAGVSQSPSNKVTEKGKDVELRCDPISGHTALYWYRQSLGQGLEFLIYFQGNSAPDKSGLPSDRFSAERTGGSVSTLTIQRTQQEDSAVYLCASSSDGGPGTEAFFGQGTRLTVV.

This chain links TRBV27 with TRBJ1-1; 10 positions match TRBD1. Germline CDR1 reads MNHEY; CDR2 reads SMNVEV (reference sequence). The V segment lost 3 bases and the J segment 4 bases; nucleotides outside the gene matches: 5. The CDR3 runs 15 residues. CDR3 nucleotide sequence: TGTGCCAGCAGTTTCTTGGGACAGGGGAGCACTGAAGCTTTCTTT. Translation: CASSFLGQGSTEAFF.

The rearrangement links TRBV7-3 to TRBJ2-5; the D gene is possibly TRBD1 (6 bases). The length of the CDR3 is 15 residues. The V gene's germline CDR1 is SGHTA and CDR2 FQGTGA. V gave up 5 bases and J gave up 5 bases, with 18 bases separating them. The CDR3 loop is CASSPDQGGPETQYF. For the CDR3, the DNA is TGTGCCAGCAGCCCCGACCAAGGGGGACCGGAGACCCAGTACTTC.